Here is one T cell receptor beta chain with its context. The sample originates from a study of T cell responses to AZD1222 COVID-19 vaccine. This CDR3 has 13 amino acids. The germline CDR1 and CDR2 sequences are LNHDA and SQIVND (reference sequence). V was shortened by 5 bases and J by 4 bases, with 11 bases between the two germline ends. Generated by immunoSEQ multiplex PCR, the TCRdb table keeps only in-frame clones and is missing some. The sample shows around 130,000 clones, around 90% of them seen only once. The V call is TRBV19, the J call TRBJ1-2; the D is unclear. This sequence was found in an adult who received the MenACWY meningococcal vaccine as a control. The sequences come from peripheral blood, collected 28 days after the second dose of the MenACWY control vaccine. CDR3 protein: CASSPAPTYGYTF. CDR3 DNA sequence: TGTGCCAGTAGTCCAGCGCCCACCTATGGCTACACCTTC.